One and the same sample provided the 8 T cell receptor beta chains below, sequenced in a study of blood T cell repertoires in COVID-19. The assay was immunoSEQ multiplex PCR, and TCRdb's table has in-frame clones only and misses some. This table holds some 120,000 clones, around 86% found once. Sequencing used peripheral blood. The source is a woman of 80 years or more with acute or convalescent COVID-19.

This clone was observed once. The rearrangement joins TRBV6-2 or TRBV6-3 to TRBJ1-2, with a tentative D call TRBD1 (5 bases). The CDR3 is 13 amino acids. V gave up 6 bases and J gave up 1 base, with 9 bases separating them. Germline V gene lookup returns CDR1 MNHEY and CDR2 SVGEGT. CDR3 residues: CASSPDSNYGYTF. CDR3 DNA: TGTGCCAGCAGCCCTGACAGTAACTATGGCTACACCTTC.

The CDR3 sequence is CASSLDFQGWETQYF. The DNA for the CDR3 is TGTGCCAGCAGCTTAGATTTCCAGGGGTGGGAGACCCAGTACTTC. V is TRBV11-2 and J is TRBJ2-5; weak D call: TRBD1 (6 bases). Germline lookup yields CDR1 SGHAT and CDR2 FQNNGV. This CDR3 contains 15 residues. The V end was cut by 0 bases, the J end by 5 bases, with 13 bases between.

The chain has TRBV6-5 and TRBJ1-6; D might be TRBD1 (5 bases). This CDR3 region has 16 residues. The germline V gene has CDR1 MNHEY and CDR2 SVGAGI. V was clipped by 1 base and J by 10 bases, with 17 bases between them. CDR3 coding DNA: TGTGCCAGCAGTTACTGGGGGGGTTCGGGTAGCTCACCCCTCCACTTT. This gives the protein CASSYWGGSGSSPLHF.

The chain is built from TRBV11-2 and TRBJ2-7; D may be TRBD1 (6 bases). The CDR3 is 14 residues long. The germline V gene encodes CDR1 SGHAT and CDR2 FQNNGV. V lost 3 bases to trimming and J lost 3 bases, with 12 bases between them. The CDR3 loop is CASSLKTGDYEQYF. The CDR3, as DNA: TGTGCCAGCAGCTTGAAGACAGGCGACTACGAGCAGTACTTC.

The V gene is TRBV5-1, the J gene TRBJ1-4; TRBD1 matches at 8 bases. Germline values: CDR1 SGHRS, CDR2 YFSETQ. V dropped 2 bases and J dropped 8; count of bases not matched to a gene: 11. CDR3 length: 16 residues. CDR3 loop: CASSFTIQGAGEKLFF. CDR3 DNA: TGCGCCAGCAGCTTTACTATCCAGGGGGCAGGGGAAAAACTGTTTTTT.

The gene calls are TRBV10-3 and TRBJ2-1; tentatively, D is TRBD1 (6 bases). This CDR3 spans 17 amino acids. V was clipped by 10 bases and J by 0 bases, with 22 bases between them. Germline values: CDR1 ENHRY, CDR2 SYGVKD. DNA for the CDR3: TGTGCCAGCACTACAGGGCCCACCCGGAGCTCCTACAATGAGCAGTTCTTC. Encoded protein: CASTTGPTRSSYNEQFF.

V is TRBV7-2 and J is TRBJ1-1, with D possibly TRBD1 on 6 matching bases. The CDR3 has 13 residues. The V end lost 5 bases, the J end lost 1 base, and 8 bases lay between the germline ends. Germline V gives CDR1 SGHTA, CDR2 FQGNSA. As DNA, the CDR3 is TGTGCCAGCAGCGACAGGCGGAACACTGAAGCTTTCTTT. This gives the protein CASSDRRNTEAFF. Full variable domain (missing parts from reference TRBV7-2 and TRBJ1-1): GAGVSQSPSNKVTEKGKDVELRCDPISGHTALYWYRQSLGQGLEFLIYFQGNSAPDKSGLPSDRFSAERTGGSVSTLTIQRTQQEDSAVYLCASSDRRNTEAFFGQGTRLTVV.

The V and J genes are TRBV19 and TRBJ2-2; D possibly corresponds to TRBD1 (6 bases). The V gene's germline CDR1 is LNHDA and CDR2 SQIVND (reference sequence). V dropped 2 bases and J dropped 8 bases, with 15 bases sitting between them. The CDR3 runs 15 residues. CDR3 loop: CASSITGLQGGELFF. CDR3 bases: TGTGCCAGTAGTATAACGGGCCTTCAGGGGGGGGAGCTGTTTTTT.